The rows below give T cell receptor beta chains drawn from one sample of a study of HIV-infected patients and healthy controls. MiXCR, run by TCRdb on the 5' RACE reads, gives a single entry per CDR3 protein. The sample lists around 67,000 distinct CDR3 sequences, roughly a sixth seen once, with approximately 5.4% in the top ten. The sequenced material came from CD4+ T cells from blood. These receptors came from a human donor in good health. Both conserved end residues are part of each CDR3. Fields, in order: clone size, V gene, J gene, D gene, CDR3 DNA, CDR3 protein. A D gene is named only where the DNA matches it firmly. Only some rows state a clone size, as once, few, many or a class for expanded clones.

clone size: few; V gene: TRBV7-3; J gene: TRBJ2-7; D gene: .; CDR3 DNA: TGTGCCAGCAGCCCCCAAGCCGGTAACGGGCAGTACTTC; CDR3 protein: CASSPQAGNGQYF
clone size: few; V gene: TRBV7-2; J gene: TRBJ2-3; D gene: TRBD2; CDR3 DNA: TGTGCCAGCAGACCCGGGGGGTCGGGCACAGATACGCAGTATTTT; CDR3 protein: CASRPGGSGTDTQYF
clone size: .; V gene: TRBV2; J gene: TRBJ1-5; D gene: .; CDR3 DNA: TGTGCCAGCAGATTAGGAGGGGGGCATCAGCCCCAGCATTTT; CDR3 protein: CASRLGGGHQPQHF
clone size: .; V gene: TRBV28; J gene: TRBJ2-7; D gene: .; CDR3 DNA: TGTGCCAGCAGTTTCGACCTTAAGTGGCAGACCTACGAGCAGTACTTC; CDR3 protein: CASSFDLKWQTYEQYF
clone size: few; V gene: TRBV6-6; J gene: TRBJ2-6; D gene: .; CDR3 DNA: TGTGCCAGCAGTCCACCACAGGGAGGCTCTGGGGCCAACGTCCTGACTTTC; CDR3 protein: CASSPPQGGSGANVLTF
clone size: .; V gene: TRBV7-9; J gene: TRBJ2-4; D gene: TRBD1; CDR3 DNA: TGTGCCAGCAGCTTAGCAGGGGGCGAATCCAAAAACATTCAGTACTTC; CDR3 protein: CASSLAGGESKNIQYF
clone size: .; V gene: TRBV19; J gene: TRBJ2-3; D gene: TRBD1; CDR3 DNA: TGTGCCAGTAGTCGGACGGGACAGGGAACAGATACGCAGTATTTT; CDR3 protein: CASSRTGQGTDTQYF
clone size: .; V gene: TRBV6-6; J gene: TRBJ1-6; D gene: .; CDR3 DNA: TGTGCCAGCGGAGGTCTTACTTATTCACCCCTCCACTTT; CDR3 protein: CASGGLTYSPLHF
clone size: many; V gene: TRBV4-3; J gene: TRBJ2-1; D gene: TRBD2; CDR3 DNA: TGCGCCAGCAGCCAAGATAGCGGGTTCTCCTACAATGAGCAGTTCTTC; CDR3 protein: CASSQDSGFSYNEQFF
clone size: many; V gene: TRBV3-1; J gene: TRBJ2-5; D gene: .; CDR3 DNA: TGTGCCAGCAGCCAAGCCTCCCAGGGGGGATTAGAGACCCAGTACTTC; CDR3 protein: CASSQASQGGLETQYF
clone size: few; V gene: TRBV7-2; J gene: TRBJ2-4; D gene: .; CDR3 DNA: TGTGCCAGCAGCTTATCAAACATTCAGTACTTC; CDR3 protein: CASSLSNIQYF
clone size: many; V gene: TRBV7-3; J gene: TRBJ2-1; D gene: .; CDR3 DNA: TGTGCCAGCAGCTTATCTAAGGGTAATGAGCAGTTCTTC; CDR3 protein: CASSLSKGNEQFF
clone size: .; V gene: TRBV4-1; J gene: TRBJ1-1; D gene: TRBD1; CDR3 DNA: TGCGCCAGCAGCCAACGACAGGGGGCCGCCCCGAACACTGAAGCTTTCTTT; CDR3 protein: CASSQRQGAAPNTEAFF
clone size: many; V gene: TRBV29-1; J gene: TRBJ2-5; D gene: TRBD2; CDR3 DNA: TGCAGCGTTGAATATAGCGGGGGGGCCGTGCCCCAGTACTTC; CDR3 protein: CSVEYSGGAVPQYF
clone size: few; V gene: TRBV20-1; J gene: TRBJ1-2; D gene: TRBD1; CDR3 DNA: TGCAGTGCTAGTTCGTACAGGGACAGCTCTGATGGCTACACCTTC; CDR3 protein: CSASSYRDSSDGYTF
clone size: medium-sized; V gene: TRBV7-2; J gene: TRBJ1-1; D gene: .; CDR3 DNA: TGTGCCAGCAGCTTATCGGCGAACACTGAAGCTTTCTTT; CDR3 protein: CASSLSANTEAFF
clone size: .; V gene: TRBV7-2; J gene: TRBJ2-7; D gene: .; CDR3 DNA: TGTGCCAGCAGCTTCGACGGAGGCCTCTCCTACGAGCAGTACTTC; CDR3 protein: CASSFDGGLSYEQYF
clone size: .; V gene: TRBV7-2; J gene: TRBJ1-1; D gene: .; CDR3 DNA: TGTGCCAGCAGCTTGGGACACCCGAACACTGAAGCTTTCTTT; CDR3 protein: CASSLGHPNTEAFF
clone size: .; V gene: TRBV3-1; J gene: TRBJ1-5; D gene: TRBD1; CDR3 DNA: TGTGCCAGCAGCCAAGGGGGACAGTGGGGGAGGAAGCCCCAGCATTTT; CDR3 protein: CASSQGGQWGRKPQHF
clone size: .; V gene: TRBV2; J gene: TRBJ2-5; D gene: TRBD1; CDR3 DNA: TGTGCCAGCAGTACCGGGACAGGTTTTGAGACCCAGTACTTC; CDR3 protein: CASSTGTGFETQYF
clone size: many; V gene: TRBV6-2/TRBV6-3; J gene: TRBJ2-1; D gene: .; CDR3 DNA: TGTGCCAGCAGTTACCGGGGGACGGGGCGCGGCGACAATGAGCAGTTCTTC; CDR3 protein: CASSYRGTGRGDNEQFF
clone size: many; V gene: TRBV5-1; J gene: TRBJ2-3; D gene: .; CDR3 DNA: TGCGCCAGCAGCTTAGGACAGCCAGCGGGGACAGATACGCAGTATTTT; CDR3 protein: CASSLGQPAGTDTQYF
clone size: .; V gene: TRBV10-3; J gene: TRBJ2-1; D gene: TRBD2; CDR3 DNA: TGTGCCATCAGTGATTCCGGACTAGCGGGCCCGGGGTACAATGAGCAGTTCTTC; CDR3 protein: CAISDSGLAGPGYNEQFF
clone size: .; V gene: TRBV7-2; J gene: TRBJ1-1; D gene: .; CDR3 DNA: TGTGCCAGCAGCTTAGGTGGACGCCCCGGCGGGAACACTGAAGCTTTCTTT; CDR3 protein: CASSLGGRPGGNTEAFF
clone size: few; V gene: TRBV14; J gene: TRBJ1-3; D gene: .; CDR3 DNA: TGTGCCAGCAGCCAATCCCGGACTGCTGGAAACACCATATATTTT; CDR3 protein: CASSQSRTAGNTIYF
clone size: many; V gene: TRBV29-1; J gene: TRBJ1-2; D gene: TRBD1; CDR3 DNA: TGCAGCGTTTCCGGGACAGGCTATGGCTACACCTTC; CDR3 protein: CSVSGTGYGYTF
clone size: .; V gene: TRBV7-6; J gene: TRBJ2-2; D gene: .; CDR3 DNA: TGTGCCAGCAGCTTAGCCGGACCAATGAACACCGGGGAGCTGTTTTTT; CDR3 protein: CASSLAGPMNTGELFF
clone size: .; V gene: TRBV5-6; J gene: TRBJ1-5; D gene: .; CDR3 DNA: TGTGCCAGCAGCTTATGGTACGGTGGCAATCAGCCCCAGCATTTT; CDR3 protein: CASSLWYGGNQPQHF
clone size: few; V gene: TRBV7-3; J gene: TRBJ2-5; D gene: .; CDR3 DNA: TGTGCCAGCAGCCCCTCTAGCGTGGAGACCCAGTACTTC; CDR3 protein: CASSPSSVETQYF
clone size: .; V gene: TRBV20-1; J gene: TRBJ2-1; D gene: TRBD2; CDR3 DNA: TGCAGTGCTTACCCCCAGGGCGGGGGGACCTACAATGAGCAGTTCTTC; CDR3 protein: CSAYPQGGGTYNEQFF
clone size: .; V gene: TRBV9; J gene: TRBJ2-2; D gene: TRBD2; CDR3 DNA: TGTGCCAGCAGCACTCATGGGGGGGCCGGGGAGCTGTTTTTT; CDR3 protein: CASSTHGGAGELFF
clone size: few; V gene: TRBV4-3; J gene: TRBJ2-3; D gene: TRBD1; CDR3 DNA: TGCGCCAGCAGCCAAGATGAGGGACAGCGCACAGATACGCAGTATTTT; CDR3 protein: CASSQDEGQRTDTQYF
clone size: few; V gene: TRBV7-2; J gene: TRBJ2-7; D gene: .; CDR3 DNA: TGTGCCAGCAGCCCCTCCCGCGACCGCTCCTACGAGCAGTACTTC; CDR3 protein: CASSPSRDRSYEQYF
clone size: many; V gene: TRBV29-1; J gene: TRBJ2-3; D gene: TRBD2; CDR3 DNA: TGCAGCACCTCAGGGACTAGCGGGAGGACAGATACGCAGTATTTT; CDR3 protein: CSTSGTSGRTDTQYF
clone size: few; V gene: TRBV5-4; J gene: TRBJ2-7; D gene: TRBD2; CDR3 DNA: TGTGCCAGCAGCTTGCAACTAGCGGGGAACGAGCAGTACTTC; CDR3 protein: CASSLQLAGNEQYF
clone size: few; V gene: TRBV12-3/TRBV12-4; J gene: TRBJ1-6; D gene: TRBD1; CDR3 DNA: TGTGCCAGCTCCCGGGACAGGGTAGAATCACCCCTCCACTTT; CDR3 protein: CASSRDRVESPLHF
clone size: few; V gene: TRBV7-2; J gene: TRBJ2-5; D gene: .; CDR3 DNA: TGTGCCAGCAGCTTAGAGGGGGGGGCCGGATTGGAGACCCAGTACTTC; CDR3 protein: CASSLEGGAGLETQYF
clone size: .; V gene: TRBV2; J gene: TRBJ1-1; D gene: .; CDR3 DNA: TGTGCCAGCAGTCAAGTGTACTCGAACACTGAAGCTTTCTTT; CDR3 protein: CASSQVYSNTEAFF
clone size: few; V gene: TRBV5-1; J gene: TRBJ2-3; D gene: .; CDR3 DNA: TGCGCCAGCAGCCCCCAGAGTCCGACAGATACGCAGTATTTT; CDR3 protein: CASSPQSPTDTQYF
clone size: .; V gene: TRBV19; J gene: TRBJ1-5; D gene: TRBD1; CDR3 DNA: TGTGCCAGTAGTGTACCGGGACAGGGGTACTATAGCAATCAGCCCCAGCATTTT; CDR3 protein: CASSVPGQGYYSNQPQHF
clone size: .; V gene: TRBV6-4; J gene: TRBJ1-2; D gene: .; CDR3 DNA: TGTGCCAGCCCCCCCGAGGGGGACTATGGCTACACCTTC; CDR3 protein: CASPPEGDYGYTF
clone size: .; V gene: TRBV3-1; J gene: TRBJ1-1; D gene: .; CDR3 DNA: TGTGCCAGCAGCCGCTCCGGGGTAAACACTGAAGCTTTCTTT; CDR3 protein: CASSRSGVNTEAFF
clone size: many; V gene: TRBV20-1; J gene: TRBJ1-3; D gene: .; CDR3 DNA: TGCAGTGCTAGACCCCAGGTGCTGTCTGGAAACACCATATATTTT; CDR3 protein: CSARPQVLSGNTIYF
clone size: few; V gene: TRBV30; J gene: TRBJ1-6; D gene: .; CDR3 DNA: TGTGCCTGGAGTTCGCAGGGTCGTTCACCCCTCCACTTT; CDR3 protein: CAWSSQGRSPLHF
clone size: .; V gene: TRBV19; J gene: TRBJ2-3; D gene: .; CDR3 DNA: TGTGCCAGTAGTATGCAGGGAGGCACAGATACGCAGTATTTT; CDR3 protein: CASSMQGGTDTQYF
clone size: medium-sized; V gene: TRBV20-1; J gene: TRBJ1-3; D gene: TRBD1; CDR3 DNA: TGCAGTGCTCCACATACAGGGGCTGGAGACACCATATATTTT; CDR3 protein: CSAPHTGAGDTIYF
clone size: .; V gene: TRBV20-1; J gene: TRBJ1-5; D gene: TRBD1; CDR3 DNA: TGCAGTGCTAGAGGTTACGGGACAGGGATTCAGCCCCAGCATTTT; CDR3 protein: CSARGYGTGIQPQHF
clone size: many; V gene: TRBV29-1; J gene: TRBJ2-7; D gene: .; CDR3 DNA: TGCAGCGTTCTTCTATTTGAGGAGCAGTACTTC; CDR3 protein: CSVLLFEEQYF
clone size: .; V gene: TRBV7-2; J gene: TRBJ2-3; D gene: TRBD2; CDR3 DNA: TGTGCCAGCAGCTTAGCTCGCATGGGACTAGCGGGGAATACAGATACGCAGTATTTT; CDR3 protein: CASSLARMGLAGNTDTQYF
clone size: .; V gene: TRBV5-1; J gene: TRBJ1-1; D gene: .; CDR3 DNA: TGCGCCAGCAGCCCAGGGGAAGGCTGGTCTGAAGCTTTCTTT; CDR3 protein: CASSPGEGWSEAFF
clone size: many; V gene: TRBV5-1; J gene: TRBJ1-6; D gene: .; CDR3 DNA: TGCGCCAGCAGCCAAGGACGGAATAATTCACCCCTCCACTTT; CDR3 protein: CASSQGRNNSPLHF
clone size: few; V gene: TRBV6-6; J gene: TRBJ1-5; D gene: TRBD1; CDR3 DNA: TGTGCCAGCAGTTTAGGGACAGATTATAGCAATCAGCCCCAGCATTTT; CDR3 protein: CASSLGTDYSNQPQHF
clone size: many; V gene: TRBV12-3/TRBV12-4; J gene: TRBJ1-4; D gene: TRBD1; CDR3 DNA: TGTGCCAGCAGACGGGACAGGGCAGGGGAAAAACTGTTTTTT; CDR3 protein: CASRRDRAGEKLFF
clone size: few; V gene: TRBV4-2; J gene: TRBJ1-1; D gene: .; CDR3 DNA: TGTGCCAGCAGCCCTCTTGAAGGGGCGCGGATGAACACTGAAGCTTTCTTT; CDR3 protein: CASSPLEGARMNTEAFF
clone size: .; V gene: TRBV18; J gene: TRBJ1-1; D gene: .; CDR3 DNA: TGTGCCAGCTCGGGGATCGGAAACACTGAAGCTTTCTTT; CDR3 protein: CASSGIGNTEAFF
clone size: few; V gene: TRBV29-1; J gene: TRBJ2-5; D gene: TRBD2; CDR3 DNA: TGCAGCGTTGATACCTTTGGGACTAGTCGCGGGACCCAGTACTTC; CDR3 protein: CSVDTFGTSRGTQYF